This TCR beta chain derives from a study of T cell clonality in common variable immunodeficiency. Study-wide results and limits: CVID subjects shared fewer TCRbeta clones than healthy controls did. Common variable immunodeficiency TCR beta sequences reportedly had fewer deletions and N-nucleotide insertions.

The table lists this clone with many counts. Its target is unknown. Read coverage stops 3 residues before the CDR3 terminus; the germline J gene supplies the remainder. The germline CDR1 and CDR2 sequences are KGHSH and LQKENI. V shed 5 bases and J 9 bases; nucleotides not matched to a gene: 3. The CDR3 totals 13 residues. Diagnosis required reduced IgG, IgA and/or IgM with specific antibody deficiency. Blood came from CVID subjects not ill and not taking immunomodulatory or immunosuppressive medication. Clones were sequenced by immunoSEQ multiplex PCR, and TCRdb holds only the in-frame ones, with some missing. The record shows around 40,000 clones for this sample, with no singletons present.

Input material: peripheral blood mononuclear cells. This chain uses TRBV18 with TRBJ2-1; TRBD2 matches at 11 bases. This receptor was obtained from a human donor with common variable immunodeficiency. The DNA read from the CDR3 is TGTGCCAGCTCAGGGACTAGCGGCCTTGAG. Amino acid sequence: CASSGTSGLE. The full-length CDR3 reads as CASSGTSGLEQFF.